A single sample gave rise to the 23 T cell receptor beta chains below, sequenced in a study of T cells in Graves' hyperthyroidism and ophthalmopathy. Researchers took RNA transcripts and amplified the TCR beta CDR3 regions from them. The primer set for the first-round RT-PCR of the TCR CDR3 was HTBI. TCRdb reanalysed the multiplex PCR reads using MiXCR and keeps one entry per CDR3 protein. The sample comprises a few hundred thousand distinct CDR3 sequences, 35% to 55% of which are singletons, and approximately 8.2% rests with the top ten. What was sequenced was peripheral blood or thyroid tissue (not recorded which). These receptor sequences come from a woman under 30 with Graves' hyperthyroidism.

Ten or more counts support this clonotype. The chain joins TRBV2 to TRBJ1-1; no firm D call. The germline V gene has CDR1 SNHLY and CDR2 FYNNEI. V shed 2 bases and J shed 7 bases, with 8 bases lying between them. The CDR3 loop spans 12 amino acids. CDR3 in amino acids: CASSEWPGEAFF. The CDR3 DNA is TGTGCCAGCAGTGAATGGCCAGGTGAAGCTTTCTTT. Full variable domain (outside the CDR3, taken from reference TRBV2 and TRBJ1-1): EPEVTQTPSHQVTQMGQEVILRCVPISNHLYFYWYRQILGQKVEFLVSFYNNEISEKSEIFDDQFSVERPDGSNFTLKIRSTKLEDSAMYFCASSEWPGEAFFGQGTRLTVV.

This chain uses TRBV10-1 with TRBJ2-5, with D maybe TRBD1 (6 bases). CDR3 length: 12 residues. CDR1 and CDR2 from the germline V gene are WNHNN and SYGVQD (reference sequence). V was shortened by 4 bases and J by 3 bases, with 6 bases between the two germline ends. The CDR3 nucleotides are TGCGCCAGCAGTGCAGGGGAAGAGACCCAGTACTTC. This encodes CASSAGEETQYF.

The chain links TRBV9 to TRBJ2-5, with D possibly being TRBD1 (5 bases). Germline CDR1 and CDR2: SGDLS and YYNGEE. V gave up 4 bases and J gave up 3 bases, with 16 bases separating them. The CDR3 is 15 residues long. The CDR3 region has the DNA TGTGCCAGCAGCCAAAAACTACCAGGGAAAGAGACCCAGTACTTC. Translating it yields CASSQKLPGKETQYF.

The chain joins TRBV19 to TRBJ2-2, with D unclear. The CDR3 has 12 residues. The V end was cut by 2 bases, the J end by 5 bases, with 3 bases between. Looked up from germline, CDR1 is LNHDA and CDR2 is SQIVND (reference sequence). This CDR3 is CASSILTGELFF. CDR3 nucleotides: TGTGCCAGTAGTATACTTACCGGGGAGCTGTTTTTT.

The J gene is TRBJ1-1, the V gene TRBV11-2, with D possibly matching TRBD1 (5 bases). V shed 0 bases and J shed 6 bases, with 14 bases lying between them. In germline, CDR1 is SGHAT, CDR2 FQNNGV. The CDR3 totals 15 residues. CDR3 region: CASSLDRDGGAEAFF. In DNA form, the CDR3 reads TGTGCCAGCAGCTTAGACAGGGATGGTGGAGCTGAAGCTTTCTTT.

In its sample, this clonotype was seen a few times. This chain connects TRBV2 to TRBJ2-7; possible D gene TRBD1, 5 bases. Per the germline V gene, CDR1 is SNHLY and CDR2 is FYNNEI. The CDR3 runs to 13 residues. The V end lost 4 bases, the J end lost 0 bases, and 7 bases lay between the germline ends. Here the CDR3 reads CASSADTSYEQYF. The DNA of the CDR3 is TGTGCCAGCAGTGCGGACACCTCCTACGAGCAGTACTTC.

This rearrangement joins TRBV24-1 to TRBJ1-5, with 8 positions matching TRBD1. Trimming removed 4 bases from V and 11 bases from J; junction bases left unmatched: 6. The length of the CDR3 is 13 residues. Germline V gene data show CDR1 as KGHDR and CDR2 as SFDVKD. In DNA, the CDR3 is TGTGCCACCAGTGACAGGGGGCAAGAGACCCAGCATTTT. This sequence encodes CATSDRGQETQHF.

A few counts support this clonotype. CDR3 coding DNA: TGTGCCAGCAGCTCCACACAGGAAAATCTCTACGAGCAGTACTTC. It specifies CASSSTQENLYEQYF. The chain uses TRBV7-2 and TRBJ2-7; D possibly corresponds to TRBD1 (5 bases). The CDR3 contains 15 residues. Germline V gene lookup returns CDR1 SGHTA and CDR2 FQGNSA. The V and J ends lost 4 bases and 3 bases respectively, with 16 bases between them.

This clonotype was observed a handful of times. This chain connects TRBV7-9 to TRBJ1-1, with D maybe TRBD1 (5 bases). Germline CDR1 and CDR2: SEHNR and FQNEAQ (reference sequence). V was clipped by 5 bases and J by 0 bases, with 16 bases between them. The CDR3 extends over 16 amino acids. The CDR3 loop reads CASSTLLIGVNTEAFF. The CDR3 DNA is TGTGCCAGCAGCACCCTTTTGATAGGGGTGAACACTGAAGCTTTCTTT.

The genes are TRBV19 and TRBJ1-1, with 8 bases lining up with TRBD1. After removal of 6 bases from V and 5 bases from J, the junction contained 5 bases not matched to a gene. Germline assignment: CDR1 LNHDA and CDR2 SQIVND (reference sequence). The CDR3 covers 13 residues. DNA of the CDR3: TGTGCCAGTAGCAACAGGGGGAGGACTGAAGCTTTCTTT. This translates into CASSNRGRTEAFF. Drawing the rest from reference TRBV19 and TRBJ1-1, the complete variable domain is DGGITQSPKYLFRKEGQNVTLSCEQNLNHDAMYWYRQDPGQGLRLIYYSQIVNDFQKGDIAEGYSVSREKKESFPLTVTSAQKNPTAFYLCASSNRGRTEAFFGQGTRLTVV.

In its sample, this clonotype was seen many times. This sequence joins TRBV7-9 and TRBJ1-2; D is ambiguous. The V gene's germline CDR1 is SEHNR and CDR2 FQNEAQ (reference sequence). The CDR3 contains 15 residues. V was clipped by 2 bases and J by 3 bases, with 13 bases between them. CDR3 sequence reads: CASSLMVGADYGYTF. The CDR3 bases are TGTGCCAGCAGCTTAATGGTAGGAGCGGACTATGGCTACACCTTC.

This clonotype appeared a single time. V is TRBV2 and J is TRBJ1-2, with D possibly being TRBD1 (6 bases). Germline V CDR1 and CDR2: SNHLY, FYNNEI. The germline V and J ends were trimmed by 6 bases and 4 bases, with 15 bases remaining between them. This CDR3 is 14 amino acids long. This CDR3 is CASSQGTLLYGYTF. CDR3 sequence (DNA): TGTGCCAGCAGCCAGGGGACACTCCTCTATGGCTACACCTTC.

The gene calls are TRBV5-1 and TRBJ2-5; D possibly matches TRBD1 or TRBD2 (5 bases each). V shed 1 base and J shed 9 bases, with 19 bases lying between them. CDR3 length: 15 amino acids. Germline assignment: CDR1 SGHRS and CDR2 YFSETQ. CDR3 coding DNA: TGCGCCAGCAGCTTGAGGTCAGGAACGGGGCAGCCCCAGTACTTC. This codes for CASSLRSGTGQPQYF.

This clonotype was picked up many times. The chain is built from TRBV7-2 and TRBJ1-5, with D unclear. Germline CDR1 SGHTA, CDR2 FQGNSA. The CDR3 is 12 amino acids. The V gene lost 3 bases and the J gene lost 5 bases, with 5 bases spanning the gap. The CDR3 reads CASSFQYQPQHF. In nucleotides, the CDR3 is TGTGCCAGCAGCTTTCAGTATCAGCCCCAGCATTTT.

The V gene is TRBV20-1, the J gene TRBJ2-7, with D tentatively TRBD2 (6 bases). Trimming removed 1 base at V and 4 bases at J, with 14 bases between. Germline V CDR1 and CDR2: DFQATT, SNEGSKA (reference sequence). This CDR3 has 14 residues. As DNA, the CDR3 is TGCAGTGCTAGAGCTGCTGCCGGGAGTTACGAGCAGTACTTC. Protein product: CSARAAAGSYEQYF.

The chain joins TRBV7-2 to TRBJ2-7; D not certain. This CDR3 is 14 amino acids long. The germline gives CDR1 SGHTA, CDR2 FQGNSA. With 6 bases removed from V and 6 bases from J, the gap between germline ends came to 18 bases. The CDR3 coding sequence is TGTGCCAGCAGTTACTCGAGTCGCAAAGGCGAGCAGTACTTC. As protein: CASSYSSRKGEQYF.

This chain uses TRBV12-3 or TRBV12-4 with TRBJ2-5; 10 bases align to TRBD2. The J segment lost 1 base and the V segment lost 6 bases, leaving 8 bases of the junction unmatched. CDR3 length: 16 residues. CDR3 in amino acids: CASSQLGLALQETQYF. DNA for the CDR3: TGTGCCAGCAGCCAACTGGGACTAGCGCTCCAAGAGACCCAGTACTTC.

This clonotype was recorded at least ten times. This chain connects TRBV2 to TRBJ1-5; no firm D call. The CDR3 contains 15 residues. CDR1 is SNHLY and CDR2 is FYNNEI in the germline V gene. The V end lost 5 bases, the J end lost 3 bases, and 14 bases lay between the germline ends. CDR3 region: CASSPTTGYNQPQHF. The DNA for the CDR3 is TGTGCCAGCAGTCCTACTACGGGTTACAATCAGCCCCAGCATTTT.

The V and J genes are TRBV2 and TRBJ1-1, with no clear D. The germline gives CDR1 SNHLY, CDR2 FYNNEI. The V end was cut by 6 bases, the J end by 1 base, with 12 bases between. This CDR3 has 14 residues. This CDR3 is CASSPGFGNTEAFF. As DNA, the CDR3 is TGTGCCAGCAGCCCCGGGTTTGGGAACACTGAAGCTTTCTTT.

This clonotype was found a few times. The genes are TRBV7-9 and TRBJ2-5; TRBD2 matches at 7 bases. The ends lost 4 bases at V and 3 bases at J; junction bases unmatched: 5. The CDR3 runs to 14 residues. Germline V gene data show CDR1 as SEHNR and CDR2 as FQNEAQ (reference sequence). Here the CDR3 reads CASSSRGGEETQYF. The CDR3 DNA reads TGTGCCAGCAGCTCTCGCGGGGGAGAAGAGACCCAGTACTTC.

In nucleotides, the CDR3 is TGTGCCAGCAGCTCAACGGGGCTGTACCAAGAGACCCAGTACTTC. Amino acids: CASSSTGLYQETQYF. This chain uses TRBV9 with TRBJ2-5; D might be TRBD1 or TRBD2, each matching 5 bases. V was cut by 4 bases and J by 0 bases, with 13 bases left in between. This CDR3 region has 15 residues. Germline V gene lookup returns CDR1 SGDLS and CDR2 YYNGEE.

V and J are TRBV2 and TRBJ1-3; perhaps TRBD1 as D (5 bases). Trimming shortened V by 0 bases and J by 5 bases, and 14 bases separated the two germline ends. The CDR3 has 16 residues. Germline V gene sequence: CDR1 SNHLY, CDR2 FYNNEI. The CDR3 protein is CASSEARGDGRNTIYF. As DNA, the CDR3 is TGTGCCAGCAGTGAAGCGCGGGGGGATGGACGAAACACCATATATTTT.

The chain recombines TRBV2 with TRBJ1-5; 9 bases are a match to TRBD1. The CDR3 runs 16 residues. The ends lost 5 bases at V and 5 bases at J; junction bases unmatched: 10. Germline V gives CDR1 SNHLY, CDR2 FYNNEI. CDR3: CASSYLGTGLDQPQHF. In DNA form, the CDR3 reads TGTGCCAGCAGTTACTTAGGGACAGGGCTGGATCAGCCCCAGCATTTT.